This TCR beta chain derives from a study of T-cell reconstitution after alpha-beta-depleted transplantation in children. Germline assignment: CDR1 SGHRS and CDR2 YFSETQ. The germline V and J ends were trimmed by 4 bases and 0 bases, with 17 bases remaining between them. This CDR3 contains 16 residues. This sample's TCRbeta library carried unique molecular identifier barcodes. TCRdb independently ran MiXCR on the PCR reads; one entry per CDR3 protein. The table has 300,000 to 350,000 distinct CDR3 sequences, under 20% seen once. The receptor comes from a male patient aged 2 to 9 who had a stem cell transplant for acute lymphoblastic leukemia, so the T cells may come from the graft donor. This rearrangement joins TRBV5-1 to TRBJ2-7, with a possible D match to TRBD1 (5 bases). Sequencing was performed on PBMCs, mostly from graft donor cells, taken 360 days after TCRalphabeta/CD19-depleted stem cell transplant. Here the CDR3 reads CASSPARQWGSYEQYF. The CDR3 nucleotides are TGCGCCAGCAGCCCGGCTCGACAGTGGGGCTCCTACGAGCAGTACTTC.